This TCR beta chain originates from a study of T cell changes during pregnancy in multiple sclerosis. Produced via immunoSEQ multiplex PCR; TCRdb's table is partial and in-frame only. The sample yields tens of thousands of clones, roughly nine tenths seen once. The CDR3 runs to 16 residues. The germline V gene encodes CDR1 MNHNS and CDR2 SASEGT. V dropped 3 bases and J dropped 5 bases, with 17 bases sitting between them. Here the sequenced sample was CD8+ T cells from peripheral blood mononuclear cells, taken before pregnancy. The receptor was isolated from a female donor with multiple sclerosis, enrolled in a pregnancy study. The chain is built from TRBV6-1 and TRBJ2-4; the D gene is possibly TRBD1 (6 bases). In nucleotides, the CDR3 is TGTGCCAGCAGTGATGTGACAGGCACATTAGAAAACATTCAGTACTTC. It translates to CASSDVTGTLENIQYF.